The present T cell receptor beta chain was sequenced within a study of cytotoxic CD8 clonotypes in ibrutinib-treated CLL. Study background: After a median about 13 months on treatment (6 to 36), response samples were drawn.

With regard to this clone: The antigen is not known.

The protocol was immunoSEQ multiplex PCR, while the TCRdb copy is restricted to in-frame clones and leaves out a portion. This sample yields 110,000 to 150,000 clones, of which around 76% are seen a single time; about 5% belongs to the top ten. Overall study findings and caveats: At ibrutinib response, clonality increased, and at progression it declined back toward baseline. Age-matched healthy donor levels were exceeded by baseline clonality, which tracked circulating CD8+ T-cell counts.

From germline, CDR1 is KGHSH and CDR2 LQKENI. The V end lost 3 bases, the J end lost 0 bases, and 15 bases lay between the germline ends. The CDR3 length is 16 residues. This chain connects TRBV18 to TRBJ2-7; D not resolved. The sample in question was PBMCs, obtained after 24 months of ibrutinib treatment. This clonotype was obtained from a human donor with chronic lymphocytic leukemia. In DNA, the CDR3 is TGTGCCAGCTCACCCCAGCCCGGGTCCAGCTCCTACGAGCAGTACTTC. Protein product: CASSPQPGSSSYEQYF.